This record covers a single TCR beta chain. The source of the sample is a study of blood T cells in healthy people across ages. Across the study: Through template switching, about one barcoded beta molecule was captured per two T cells, as measured in model experiments.

A J-beta primer mix and a sample-barcoded 5' primer were used in a second PCR of about 7 to 11 cycles. TCRdb re-called the 5' RACE reads through MiXCR, storing one row per CDR3 protein. The table records around 800,000 distinct CDR3 sequences, under 30% of them present only once. This same sample was also part of a study on T cells of mothers and their children. That source notes: The yield was over 9 million TCR beta CDR3 reads from each mother and 2.5 million to 3 million from each child. No T cell clones of persistent microchimeric origin were detected.

The sequencing input was blood. The sequence was collected from a boy younger than 18 in good health.

The CDR3 DNA follows: TGCGCCAGCAGCTTCTGGGGACAGGGGGGTGAGACCCAGTACTTC. Translated: CASSFWGQGGETQYF. The rearrangement joins TRBV5-1 to TRBJ2-5, with TRBD1 identical over 11 bases. CDR3 length equals 15 residues. Per germline, CDR1 SGHRS and CDR2 YFSETQ. With 2 bases clipped from V and 5 bases from J, the junction kept 5 bases outside the gene matches.